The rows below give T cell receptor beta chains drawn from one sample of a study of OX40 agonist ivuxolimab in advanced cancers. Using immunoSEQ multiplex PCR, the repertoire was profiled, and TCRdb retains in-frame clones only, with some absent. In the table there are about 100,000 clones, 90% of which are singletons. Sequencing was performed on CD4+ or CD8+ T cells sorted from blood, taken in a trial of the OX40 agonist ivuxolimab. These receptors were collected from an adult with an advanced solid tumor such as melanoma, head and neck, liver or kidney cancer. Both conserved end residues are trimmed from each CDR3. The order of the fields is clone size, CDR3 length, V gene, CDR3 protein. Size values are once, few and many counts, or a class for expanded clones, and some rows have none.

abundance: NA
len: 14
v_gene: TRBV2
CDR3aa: ASSERPAGGPGELF

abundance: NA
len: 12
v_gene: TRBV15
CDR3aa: ATSEGATNYGYT

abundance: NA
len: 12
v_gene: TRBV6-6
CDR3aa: ASSYASSTDTQY

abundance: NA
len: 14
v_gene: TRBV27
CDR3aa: ASSSRGPRSGNTIY

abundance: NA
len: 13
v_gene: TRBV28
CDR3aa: ASSPSGTGSNTIY

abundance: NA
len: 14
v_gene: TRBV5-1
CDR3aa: ASSLGPVSTNEKLF

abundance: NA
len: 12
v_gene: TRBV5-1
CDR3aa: ASSQPTGKETQY

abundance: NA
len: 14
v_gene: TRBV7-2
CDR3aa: ASSLVRDYPYNEQF

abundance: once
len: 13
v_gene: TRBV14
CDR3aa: ASSQLGHRGDTQY

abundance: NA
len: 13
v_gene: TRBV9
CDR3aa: ASSRDSPSYNEQF

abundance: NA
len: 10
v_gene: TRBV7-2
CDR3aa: ASSLVYNEQF

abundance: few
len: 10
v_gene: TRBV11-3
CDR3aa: ASSVAGREQY

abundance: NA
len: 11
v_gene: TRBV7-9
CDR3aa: ASSSSWAGELF

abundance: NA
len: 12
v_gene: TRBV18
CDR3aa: ASSPPVIRDGYT

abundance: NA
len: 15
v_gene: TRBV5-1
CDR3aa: ASSLAGIATRQETQY

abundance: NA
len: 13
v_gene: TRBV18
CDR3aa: ASSPRSRGEETQY

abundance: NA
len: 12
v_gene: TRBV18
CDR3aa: ASFRLAVYNEQF

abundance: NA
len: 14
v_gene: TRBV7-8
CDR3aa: ASSLEQSRSYNEQF

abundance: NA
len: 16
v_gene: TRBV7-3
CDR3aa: ASSLSPTTSGSGDTQY

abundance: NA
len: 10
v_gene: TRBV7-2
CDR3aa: ASSFRGETQY

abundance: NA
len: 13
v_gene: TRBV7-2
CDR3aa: ASSLKRATAGELF

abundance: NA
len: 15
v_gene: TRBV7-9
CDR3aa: ASSLGTSDPSSYEQY

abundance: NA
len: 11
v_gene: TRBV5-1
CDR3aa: ASSSRIDNEQF

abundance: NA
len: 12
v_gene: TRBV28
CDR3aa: AIKGTGQTGELF

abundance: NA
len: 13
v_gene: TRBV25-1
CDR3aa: ASSPPGGGYNEQF

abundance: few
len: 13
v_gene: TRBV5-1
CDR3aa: ASSLAQVPTAEQY

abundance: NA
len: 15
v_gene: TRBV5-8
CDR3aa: ASSSPGQGVLNTEAF

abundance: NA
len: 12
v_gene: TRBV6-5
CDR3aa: ASRLDRGGNEQF

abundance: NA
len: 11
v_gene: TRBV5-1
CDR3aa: ASSMGQNTEAF

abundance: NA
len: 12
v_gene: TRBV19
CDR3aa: ASRRGQYSDTQY

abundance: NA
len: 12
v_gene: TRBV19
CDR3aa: ASREDGSTDTQY

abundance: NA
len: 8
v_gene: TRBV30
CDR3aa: AWSVRWQY

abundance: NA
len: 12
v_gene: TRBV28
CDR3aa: ASSGTSPADTQY

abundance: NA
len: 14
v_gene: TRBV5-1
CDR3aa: ASSETSGSLSSEQF

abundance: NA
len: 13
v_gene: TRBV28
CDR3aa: ASRPSRATSNEQF